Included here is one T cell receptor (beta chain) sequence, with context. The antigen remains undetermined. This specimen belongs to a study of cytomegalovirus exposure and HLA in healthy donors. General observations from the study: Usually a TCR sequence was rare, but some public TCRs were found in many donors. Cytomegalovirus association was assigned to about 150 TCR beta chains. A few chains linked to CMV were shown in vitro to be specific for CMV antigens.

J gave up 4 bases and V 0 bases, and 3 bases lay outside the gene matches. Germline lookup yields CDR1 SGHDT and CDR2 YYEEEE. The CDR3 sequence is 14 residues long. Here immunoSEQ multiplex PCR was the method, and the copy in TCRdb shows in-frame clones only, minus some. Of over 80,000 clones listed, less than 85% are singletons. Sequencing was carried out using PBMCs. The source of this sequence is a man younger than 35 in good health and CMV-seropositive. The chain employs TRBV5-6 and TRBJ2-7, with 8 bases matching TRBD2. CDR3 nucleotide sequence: TGTGCCAGCAGCTTGGTGACTAGCGTTTACGAGCAGTACGTC. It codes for CASSLVTSVYEQYV.